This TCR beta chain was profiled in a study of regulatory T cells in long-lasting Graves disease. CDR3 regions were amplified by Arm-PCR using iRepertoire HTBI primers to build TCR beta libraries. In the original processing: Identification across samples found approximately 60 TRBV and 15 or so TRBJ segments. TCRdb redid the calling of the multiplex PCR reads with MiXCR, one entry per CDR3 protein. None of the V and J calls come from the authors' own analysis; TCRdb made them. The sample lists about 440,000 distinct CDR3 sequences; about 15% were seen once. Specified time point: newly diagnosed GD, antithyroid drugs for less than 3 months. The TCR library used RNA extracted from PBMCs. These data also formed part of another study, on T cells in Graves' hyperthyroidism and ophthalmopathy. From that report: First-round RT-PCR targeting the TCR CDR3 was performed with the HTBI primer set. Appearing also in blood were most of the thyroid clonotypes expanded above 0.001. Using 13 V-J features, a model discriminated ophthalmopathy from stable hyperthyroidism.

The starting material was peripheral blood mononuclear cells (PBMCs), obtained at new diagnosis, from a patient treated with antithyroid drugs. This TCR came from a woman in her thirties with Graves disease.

CDR3 region: CASSVPGLAGGENEQFF. DNA of the CDR3: TGTGCCAGCAGTGTACCGGGACTAGCGGGAGGGGAGAATGAGCAGTTCTTC. This rearrangement joins TRBV2 to TRBJ2-1; the match to TRBD2 covers 16 bases. V shed 4 bases, J shed 7 bases, and the junction held 7 bases outside the gene matches. This CDR3 comprises 17 residues. Germline loops: CDR1 SNHLY, CDR2 FYNNEI.